A selection of T cell receptor beta chains follows, all from one sample in a study of blood T cell repertoires in COVID-19. Sequenced by immunoSEQ multiplex PCR; TCRdb stores in-frame clones only, minus some. The profile shows 150,000 to 200,000 clones, around four fifths of them singletons. The sequencing input was peripheral blood. The receptors derive from a woman in her seventies with COVID-19, enrolled during active disease. Each CDR3 is given with its conserved first and last residue. D genes are given only for firm matches. Clone size is shown for a subset of rows, as once, few, many or a class of expanded clone.

NA TRBJ1-2 NA TRBV7-2 TGTGCCAGCAGCTTATATCGGAGGAACTATGGCTACACCTTC CASSLYRRNYGYTF
NA TRBJ1-5 NA TRBV7-6 TGTGCCAGCAGCTTAATGGGGGGAGGCGGAAAAACTCAGCCCCAGCATTTT CASSLMGGGGKTQPQHF
TRBD2 TRBJ2-1 once TRBV6-2/TRBV6-3 TGTGCCAGCAGTTACCCCAGGACTAGCGGGAGCCCAACCTACAATGAGCAGTTCTTC CASSYPRTSGSPTYNEQFF
TRBD2 TRBJ2-1 NA TRBV14 TGTGCCAGCAGCCAACTAGCGGGGGATTACAATGAGCAGTTCTTC CASSQLAGDYNEQFF
TRBD2 TRBJ2-5 NA TRBV18 TGTGCCAGCTCACCCCCGGGACTAGGCCAGGCGGAGACCCAGTACTTC CASSPPGLGQAETQYF
NA TRBJ1-2 NA TRBV19 TGTGCCAGTACTGACAGCCCGAGGAGTGGCTACACCTTC CASTDSPRSGYTF
NA TRBJ2-4 NA TRBV10-2 TGCGCCAGCAGTGAGGGGAGTCAGCTAGCCAAAAACATTCAGTACTTC CASSEGSQLAKNIQYF
TRBD1 TRBJ2-2 NA TRBV5-1 TGCGCCAGCAGTCTTGGACAGGGGGGCACCGGGGAGCTGTTTTTT CASSLGQGGTGELFF
NA TRBJ2-7 once TRBV4-3 TGCGCCAGCAGCCAAGAGCGGGGGCCTTCCTACGAGCAGTACTTC CASSQERGPSYEQYF
TRBD1 TRBJ1-1 NA TRBV6-5 TGTGCCAGTCGGGACAGGGTAGCAGAAGCTTTCTTT CASRDRVAEAFF
TRBD2 TRBJ2-7 NA TRBV5-4 TGTGCCAGCAGCTTACGACTAGCGGGTATCGCCTACGAGCAGTACTTC CASSLRLAGIAYEQYF
TRBD1 TRBJ2-7 NA TRBV27 TGTGCCAGCAGACCGGGGACAGTCACCACCTACGAGCAGTACTTC CASRPGTVTTYEQYF
TRBD1 TRBJ2-1 many TRBV10-1 TGCGCCAGCAGTGAGAGAGTGGGACAGGGGAATGAGCAGTTCTTC CASSERVGQGNEQFF
TRBD2 TRBJ2-1 NA TRBV7-3 TGTGCCAGCAGCGTACGGACTAGCGGGTTGTTGAATGAGCAGTTCTTC CASSVRTSGLLNEQFF
TRBD2 TRBJ2-1 NA TRBV10-3 TGTGCCATCAGTGGGGGACTAGCGGGAGGTTACAATGAGCAGTTCTTC CAISGGLAGGYNEQFF
TRBD2 TRBJ2-3 NA TRBV30 TGTGCCTCCCAAACGGCTAGCGGGAAAACAGATACGCAGTATTTT CASQTASGKTDTQYF
NA TRBJ2-1 NA TRBV7-3 TGTGCCAGCAGCTTTACAAACTATAATGAGCAGTTCTTC CASSFTNYNEQFF
NA TRBJ2-5 once TRBV11-1 TGTGCCAGCAGCTTGGGGCTCGGCTCACAAGAGCAGACCCAGTACTTC CASSLGLGSQEQTQYF
TRBD1 TRBJ2-3 NA TRBV7-8 TGTGCCAGCAGCTCCTGGACAGGTGTATTCACAGATACGCAGTATTTT CASSSWTGVFTDTQYF
TRBD1 TRBJ2-3 NA TRBV24-1 TGTGCCACCAGTCAAAACACCGGGACAGGGGAGGGAGATACGCAGTATTTT CATSQNTGTGEGDTQYF
TRBD1 TRBJ2-7 NA TRBV19 TGTGCCAGTAGTGATAGGGGGCCCCTCGAGCAGTACTTC CASSDRGPLEQYF
TRBD2 TRBJ2-1 NA TRBV7-2 TGTGCCAGCAGCTTAAAAGCGGGAGGTCTCGGTGAGCAGTTCTTC CASSLKAGGLGEQFF
TRBD1 TRBJ1-1 NA TRBV7-2 TGTGCCAGCAGCTTAGGATGGGGACAGGGGGCACGGCCGGGCACTGAAGCTTTCTTT CASSLGWGQGARPGTEAFF
NA TRBJ1-1 NA TRBV5-1 TGCGCCAGCAGCTCGACAGGCTACAACACTGAAGCTTTCTTT CASSSTGYNTEAFF
TRBD1 TRBJ1-5 NA TRBV28 TGTGCCAGCCGGAACAGGGGGTCATATCAGCCCCAGCATTTT CASRNRGSYQPQHF
TRBD2 TRBJ2-3 NA TRBV5-4 TGTGCCAGCAGCAGAGCGGGAGGGTATTCAGATACGCAGTATTTT CASSRAGGYSDTQYF
TRBD2 TRBJ2-5 NA TRBV4-2 TGTGCCAGCAGCCAAGGGAATAGCGGGAGGAAAGGGGAGACCCAGTACTTC CASSQGNSGRKGETQYF
TRBD2 TRBJ2-7 NA TRBV7-2 TGTGCCAGCAGCTTAGAGGCTAGCGGGACTCACGAGCAGTACTTC CASSLEASGTHEQYF
NA TRBJ1-5 NA TRBV5-1 TGCGCCAGCAGCTCCGAGGGAGGCAATCAGCCCCAGCATTTT CASSSEGGNQPQHF
NA TRBJ2-2 NA TRBV7-9 TGTGCCAGCAGCTTAGTCTTAGGAGGGGGCCCGCGTACCGGGGAGCTGTTTTTT CASSLVLGGGPRTGELFF
NA TRBJ1-1 NA TRBV12-2 TGTGCAAGTCGCTTAGCGGTACAAAAGAACACTGAAGCTTTCTTT CASRLAVQKNTEAFF
NA TRBJ2-1 NA TRBV7-9 TGTGCCAGCAGCCCCATCAATGAGCAGTTCTTC CASSPINEQFF
NA TRBJ1-2 once TRBV27 TGTGCCAGCAGTTCGTGGGGGCAGATAGAAGGCTACACCTTC CASSSWGQIEGYTF
TRBD2 TRBJ2-1 NA TRBV7-8 TGTGCCAGCAGCCTAACTGGACTAGCGACGGGTGAGCAGTTCTTC CASSLTGLATGEQFF
NA TRBJ1-2 NA TRBV7-2 TGTGCCAGCAGCTTAGAGCGGCGGAGGGTCTATGGCTACACCTTC CASSLERRRVYGYTF
TRBD1 TRBJ2-6 NA TRBV10-3 TGTGCCATCACTCCCGGACAGGGGGCGCTTAAGGGGGCCAACGTCCTGACTTTC CAITPGQGALKGANVLTF
TRBD1 TRBJ1-6 few TRBV27 TGTGCCAGCAGTATCACAGGGGTTGGTTCACCCCTCCACTTT CASSITGVGSPLHF
TRBD1 TRBJ2-5 NA TRBV6-2/TRBV6-3 TGTGCCAGCAGCAATGAGGACAGGGAGCTAGTCGGATGGACCCAGTACTTC CASSNEDRELVGWTQYF
TRBD2 TRBJ2-3 NA TRBV15 TGTGCCACCAGCATATCAATCCCGGGACTAGCGGGAGTAGGTGATACGCAGTATTTT CATSISIPGLAGVGDTQYF
NA TRBJ2-7 NA TRBV29-1 TGCAGCGTTGAAGATCCGGGCAGGGCCTACGAGCAGTACTTC CSVEDPGRAYEQYF
TRBD2 TRBJ2-5 NA TRBV7-2 TGTGCCAGCAGCTTGCAGCGGGGGCCCCAAGAGACCCAGTACTTC CASSLQRGPQETQYF
NA TRBJ1-2 NA TRBV29-1 TGCAGCGCCCTGAAGGGGGGGACGGACTATGGCTACACCTTC CSALKGGTDYGYTF
TRBD2 TRBJ2-7 NA TRBV6-5 TGTGCCTGCAACTCCCTTGCGGGAGGGACCTACGAGCAGTACTTC CACNSLAGGTYEQYF
NA TRBJ2-2 NA TRBV7-2 TGTGCCAGCAGCATTGACAGTGGGACCGGGGAGCTGTTTTTT CASSIDSGTGELFF
NA TRBJ1-2 NA TRBV7-2 TGTGCCAGCAGCTCACTCCTGGGGGGAGGCTACACCTTC CASSSLLGGGYTF
NA TRBJ2-1 once TRBV6-5 TGTGCCAGCAGTTACGACGGGGGATTATGGCAGTTCTTC CASSYDGGLWQFF
NA TRBJ2-1 NA TRBV24-1 TGTGCCACCAGCCCCCCAGGACTACGCTTGCAGTTCTTC CATSPPGLRLQFF
TRBD1 TRBJ1-3 NA TRBV28 TGTGCCAGTTTCTTACAGGGGGATGGAAACACCATATATTTT CASFLQGDGNTIYF
NA TRBJ1-1 NA TRBV10-3 TGTGCCATCAGTGCACAGGGTTGGAACACTGAAGCTTTCTTT CAISAQGWNTEAFF
NA TRBJ2-7 NA TRBV19 TGTGCCAGTAGTTTCGGGTATGAGCAGTACTTC CASSFGYEQYF
TRBD1 TRBJ1-4 NA TRBV14 TGTGCCAGCAGCCAAGGACAGGGAACTAATGAAAAACTGTTTTTT CASSQGQGTNEKLFF
TRBD1 TRBJ2-7 NA TRBV2 TGTGCCAGCATCCAGGGGGCCCTCTCCTACGAGCAGTACTTC CASIQGALSYEQYF
TRBD2 TRBJ2-3 NA TRBV5-4 TGTGCCAGCAGCTCGCGGACTAGCGGGAAGGTAGCGGATACGCAGTATTTT CASSSRTSGKVADTQYF
NA TRBJ2-5 once TRBV10-3 TGTGCCATCAGTGAGGGGCACCCCTCGGTCGAGACCCAGTACTTC CAISEGHPSVETQYF
TRBD1 TRBJ1-2 NA TRBV30 TGTGCCTGGACTCACAGGGGAGGCTACACCTTC CAWTHRGGYTF
TRBD2 TRBJ2-3 few TRBV18 TGTGCCAGCTCCAGCAATCTAGCGGGATCAGATACGCAGTATTTT CASSSNLAGSDTQYF
NA TRBJ1-6 NA TRBV28 TGTGCCAGCAGTCCATCGGACAGTAGCTCCTATAATTCACCCCTCCACTTT CASSPSDSSSYNSPLHF